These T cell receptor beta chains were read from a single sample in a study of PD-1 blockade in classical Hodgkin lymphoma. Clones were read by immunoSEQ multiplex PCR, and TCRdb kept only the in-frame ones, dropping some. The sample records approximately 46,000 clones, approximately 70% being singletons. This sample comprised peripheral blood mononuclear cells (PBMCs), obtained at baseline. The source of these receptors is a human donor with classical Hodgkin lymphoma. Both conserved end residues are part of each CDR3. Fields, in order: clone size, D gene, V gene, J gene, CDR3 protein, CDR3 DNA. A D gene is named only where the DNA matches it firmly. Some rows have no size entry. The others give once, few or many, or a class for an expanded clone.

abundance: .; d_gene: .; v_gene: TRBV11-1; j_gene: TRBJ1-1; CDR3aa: CASRTSGTEAFF; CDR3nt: TGTGCCAGCAGGACCTCGGGCACTGAAGCTTTCTTT
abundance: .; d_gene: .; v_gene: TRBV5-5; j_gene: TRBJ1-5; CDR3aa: CASSSGTYGSNQPQHF; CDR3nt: TGTGCCAGCAGCTCAGGGACATACGGTTCCAATCAGCCCCAGCATTTT
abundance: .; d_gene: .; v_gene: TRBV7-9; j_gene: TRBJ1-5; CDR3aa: CAIQQGNQPQHF; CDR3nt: TGTGCCATTCAACAGGGAAATCAGCCCCAGCATTTT
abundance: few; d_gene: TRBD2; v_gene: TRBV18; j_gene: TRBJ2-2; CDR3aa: CASSPPGLSLNTGELFF; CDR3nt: TGTGCCAGCTCACCGCCGGGACTATCACTAAACACCGGGGAGCTGTTTTTT
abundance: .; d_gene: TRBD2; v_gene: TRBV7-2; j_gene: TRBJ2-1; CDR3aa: CASSSTSGTYNEQFF; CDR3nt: TGTGCCAGCAGCTCGACTAGCGGGACTTACAATGAGCAGTTCTTC
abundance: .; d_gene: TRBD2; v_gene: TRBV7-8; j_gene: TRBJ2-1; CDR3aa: CASSSQIAGRRSYNEQFF; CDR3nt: TGTGCCAGCAGCTCGCAGATAGCGGGTCGGCGTTCCTACAATGAGCAGTTCTTC
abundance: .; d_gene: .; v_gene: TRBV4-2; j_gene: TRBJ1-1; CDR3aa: CASSPLEGGRTEAFF; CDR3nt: TGTGCCAGCAGCCCGCTGGAGGGGGGAAGAACTGAAGCTTTCTTT
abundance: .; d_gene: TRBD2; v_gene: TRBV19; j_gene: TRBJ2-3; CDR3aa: CASSIVWEGFTDTQYF; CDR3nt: TGTGCCAGTAGTATAGTGTGGGAGGGGTTCACAGATACGCAGTATTTT
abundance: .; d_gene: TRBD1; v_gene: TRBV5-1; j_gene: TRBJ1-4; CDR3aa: CASSSTGINEKLFF; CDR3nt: TGCGCCAGCAGCTCGACAGGGATTAATGAAAAACTGTTTTTT
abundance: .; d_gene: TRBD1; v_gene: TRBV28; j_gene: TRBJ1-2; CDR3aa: CASSWETGTGAAGYTF; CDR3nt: TGTGCCAGCAGTTGGGAGACCGGGACAGGGGCTGCTGGCTACACCTTC
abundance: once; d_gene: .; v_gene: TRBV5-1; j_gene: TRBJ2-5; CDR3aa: CASSFMSLDQETQYF; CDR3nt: TGCGCCAGCAGCTTCATGAGTCTTGACCAAGAGACCCAGTACTTC
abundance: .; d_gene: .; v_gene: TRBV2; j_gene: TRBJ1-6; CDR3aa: CASSALRPSWNSPLHF; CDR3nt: TGTGCCAGCAGTGCCCTAAGGCCATCCTGGAATTCACCCCTCCACTTT
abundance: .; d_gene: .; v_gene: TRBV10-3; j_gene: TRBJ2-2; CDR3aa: CAISEGPLGTGELFF; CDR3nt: TGTGCCATCAGTGAGGGCCCCCTGGGGACCGGGGAGCTGTTTTTT
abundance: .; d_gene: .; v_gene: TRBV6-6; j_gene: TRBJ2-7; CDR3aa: CATQTPLGYEQYF; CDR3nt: TGTGCCACCCAGACTCCTCTGGGTTACGAGCAGTACTTC